Presented here are 28 T cell receptor beta chains from one specimen sequenced in a study of T cell responses to AZD1222 COVID-19 vaccine. Produced via immunoSEQ multiplex PCR; TCRdb's table is partial and in-frame only. The sample shows 140,000 or so clones, 88% of them seen only once. Sequenced here: peripheral blood, sampled 28 days after the second AZD1222 dose. Receptors were obtained from an adult who received the AZD1222 COVID-19 vaccine.

The CDR3 is CASSLLATGPGNTIYF. CDR3 coding DNA: TGTGCCAGCAGCTTATTGGCGACAGGCCCTGGAAACACCATATATTTT. The chain carries TRBV7-2 and TRBJ1-3; the D gene is possibly TRBD1 (6 bases). This CDR3 has 16 amino acids. V shed 2 bases and J shed 2 bases, with 13 bases lying between them. Germline values: CDR1 SGHTA, CDR2 FQGNSA.

The chain joins TRBV6-5 to TRBJ1-3, with no clear D. Germline loops: CDR1 MNHEY, CDR2 SVGAGI. The CDR3 has 15 residues. V lost 0 bases, J lost 7 bases, and 13 bases lay in between. CDR3 loop: CASSYSSTLTNTIYF. The CDR3, as DNA: TGTGCCAGCAGTTACTCGAGTACTCTGACGAACACCATATATTTT.

The V gene is TRBV3-1 (or the pseudogene TRBV3-2), the J gene TRBJ1-1; TRBD1 might be the D (6 bases). This CDR3 has 12 amino acids. Germline CDR1 reads LGHDT; CDR2 reads YNNKEL (reference sequence). V was clipped by 2 bases and J by 6 bases, with 7 bases between them. The CDR3 DNA reads as TGTGCCAGCAGCCAAAGGACAGCTGAAGCTTTCTTT. As protein: CASSQRTAEAFF.

CDR3 region: CASSANSGANVLTF. CDR3 nucleotide sequence: TGTGCCAGCAGCGCCAACTCTGGGGCCAACGTCCTGACTTTC. This chain uses TRBV9 with TRBJ2-6; D not certain. Trimming removed 3 bases from V and 0 bases from J, with 4 bases in between. This CDR3 is 14 amino acids long. CDR1 is SGDLS, CDR2 YYNGEE, per germline.

The CDR3 reads CASSLLGSNEQFF. The DNA of the CDR3 is TGTGCCAGCAGTTTATTGGGATCCAATGAGCAGTTCTTC. The chain combines TRBV27 with TRBJ2-1; D unclear. CDR1 MNHEY and CDR2 SMNVEV come from the germline V gene (reference sequence). The CDR3 extends over 13 amino acids. Trimming took 1 base from V and 6 from J, leaving 7 bases between them.

This clone was counted only a few times. This sequence joins TRBV27 and TRBJ1-2; the D gene is possibly TRBD1 (5 bases). This CDR3 is 15 amino acids long. CDR1 is MNHEY and CDR2 is SMNVEV in the germline V gene (reference sequence). V lost 3 bases and J 7 bases, leaving 18 bases between the germline ends. The CDR3 nucleotides read TGTGCCAGCAGTTTGCTCACTTCAGGGACGTTTGGCTACACCTTC. This codes for CASSLLTSGTFGYTF.

The V and J genes are TRBV10-3 and TRBJ2-2; D is ambiguous. Germline-derived CDR1 and CDR2 are ENHRY and SYGVKD. V was clipped by 5 bases and J by 2 bases, with 18 bases between them. The CDR3 totals 17 residues. As DNA, the CDR3 is TGTGCCATCAGTCAGTTACACCCGGAACAAAACACCGGGGAGCTGTTTTTT. Translating it yields CAISQLHPEQNTGELFF.

The chain is built from TRBV11-1 and TRBJ1-3; D possibly corresponds to TRBD1 (5 bases). CDR1 and CDR2 (germline): SGHAT, FQDESV (reference sequence). The length of the CDR3 is 15 residues. Trimming removed 5 bases at V and 0 bases at J, with 11 bases between. CDR3 in DNA: TGTGCCAGCAGCGACGGGACGCACTCTGGAAACACCATATATTTT. The encoded protein is CASSDGTHSGNTIYF. The full variable domain, completed using reference TRBV11-1 and TRBJ1-3, is EAEVAQSPRYKITEKSQAVAFWCDPISGHATLYWYRQILGQGPELLVQFQDESVVDDSQLPKDRFSAERLKGVDSTLKIQPAELGDSAMYLCASSDGTHSGNTIYFGEGSWLTVV.

The CDR3 nucleotides are TGTGCCAGCCCACCATCGGGAGCGGGTTCCTACGAGCAGTACTTC. Its protein is CASPPSGAGSYEQYF. This rearrangement joins TRBV7-9 to TRBJ2-7; possible D gene TRBD2, 6 bases. There are 15 residues in the CDR3. CDR1 SEHNR and CDR2 FQNEAQ come from the germline V gene (reference sequence). V was pared by 8 bases and J by 1 base, with 18 bases between.

This chain uses TRBV7-3 with TRBJ2-5; a possible D gene is TRBD1 (6 bases). Germline CDR1 SGHTA, CDR2 FQGTGA. CDR3 size: 13 residues. Trimming stripped 1 base from V and 5 bases from J, with 8 bases between. Here the CDR3 reads CASSLNREETQYF. The CDR3 region has the DNA TGTGCCAGCAGCTTAAACAGGGAGGAGACCCAGTACTTC.

The genes are TRBV6-5 and TRBJ2-3, with D possibly TRBD1 on 6 matching bases. Germline lookup yields CDR1 MNHEY and CDR2 SVGAGI. Trimming removed 6 bases at V and 4 bases at J, with 11 bases between. The CDR3 runs to 13 residues. This chain's CDR3 is CASSQGFADTQYF. The CDR3 DNA reads TGTGCCAGCAGCCAGGGGTTCGCAGATACGCAGTATTTT.

V is TRBV21-1 and J is TRBJ1-2. TRBV21-1 is deemed a pseudogene. There are 12 residues in the CDR3. The DNA for the CDR3 is TGTGCCAGCAGCAAAGAGGGCTATGGCTACACCTTC. As protein: CASSKEGYGYTF.

The V gene is TRBV24-1, the J gene TRBJ2-1; D uncertain. This CDR3 region has 14 residues. V dropped 5 bases and J dropped 5 bases, with 12 bases sitting between them. Per germline, CDR1 KGHDR and CDR2 SFDVKD. CDR3: CATSARLFHNEQFF. The CDR3 DNA is TGTGCCACCAGTGCCCGATTATTCCACAATGAGCAGTTCTTC.

Only a few counts were recorded for this clone. The rearrangement uses TRBV2 and TRBJ2-2, with D unclear. CDR1 SNHLY and CDR2 FYNNEI come from the germline V gene. The V gene lost 7 bases and the J gene lost 2 bases, with 8 bases spanning the gap. This CDR3 is 13 amino acids long. The CDR3 reads CASTGENTGELFF. CDR3 DNA sequence: TGTGCCAGCACAGGAGAAAACACCGGGGAGCTGTTTTTT.

The chain uses TRBV6-5 and TRBJ1-4; 10 positions match TRBD1. Trimming took 6 bases from V and 7 from J; bases not matched to a gene: 5. This CDR3 is 14 amino acids long. Germline V gives CDR1 MNHEY, CDR2 SVGAGI. The CDR3 protein is CASSQTGGIEKLFF. The CDR3 DNA reads TGTGCCAGCAGCCAGACAGGGGGCATTGAAAAACTGTTTTTT.

V usage is TRBV20-1 and J usage is TRBJ1-2, with unresolved D. The CDR3 covers 12 residues. CDR1 and CDR2 (germline): DFQATT, SNEGSKA (reference sequence). V was pared by 3 bases and J by 3 bases, with 8 bases between. The CDR3 DNA follows: TGCAGTGCTAGTAGGCAGGACTATGGCTACACCTTC. Protein: CSASRQDYGYTF.

This rearrangement joins TRBV27 to TRBJ2-7; D perhaps matches TRBD1 (6 bases). CDR3 length equals 15 residues. Germline V CDR1 and CDR2: MNHEY, SMNVEV (reference sequence). The V end was cut by 1 base, the J end by 1 base, with 11 bases between. CDR3 protein: CASSLYRGQSYEQYF. CDR3 nucleotides: TGTGCCAGCAGTTTATACCGTGGACAGTCCTACGAGCAGTACTTC.

J is TRBJ1-3 and V is TRBV5-6; D remains unclear. This CDR3 is 14 amino acids long. Trimming took off 4 bases at V and 0 bases at J, with 8 bases between the two ends. Germline CDR1 SGHDT, CDR2 YYEEEE. CDR3 amino acids: CASSRRGSGNTIYF. For the CDR3, the DNA is TGTGCCAGCAGCCGGCGCGGCTCTGGAAACACCATATATTTT.

The V and J genes are TRBV6-1 and TRBJ2-1; 8 nucleotides align to TRBD2. CDR3 length equals 17 residues. Looked up from germline, CDR1 is MNHNS and CDR2 is SASEGT. V trimming: 0 bases; J trimming: 6 bases; junction bases outside the gene matches: 10. CDR3 bases: TGTGCCAGCAGTGAAGCGGTCCGGGGGGGAATCTCCAATGAGCAGTTCTTC. Translating gives CASSEAVRGGISNEQFF.

For this clone: A read error may account for a junction end that differs from germline. The chain combines TRBV4-2 with TRBJ2-7; 10 bases line up with TRBD2. Germline V CDR1 and CDR2: LGHNA, YNFKEQ. The CDR3 contains 15 residues. CDR3 amino acids: CASSQVFQASSGRDF. CDR3 in DNA: TGTGCCAGCAGCCAAGTATTCCAGGCCTCAAGCGGGAGGGATTTC.

This clone was seen a single time. The chain recombines TRBV6-5 with TRBJ1-2; no definite D call. The germline V and J ends were trimmed by 5 bases and 2 bases, with 6 bases remaining between them. This CDR3 has 12 residues. Germline V lookup: CDR1 MNHEY, CDR2 SVGAGI. The CDR3 DNA reads as TGTGCCAGCAGTCAGATAAACTATGGCTACACCTTC. It codes for CASSQINYGYTF.

The genes are TRBV30 and TRBJ1-4; the match to TRBD1 covers 8 bases. After removal of 1 base from V and 8 bases from J, the junction contained 6 bases not matched to a gene. The CDR3 contains 14 residues. CDR1 GTSNPN and CDR2 SVGIG come from the germline V gene (reference sequence). The CDR3 is CAWSGQGRNEKLFF. The CDR3 nucleotides read TGTGCCTGGAGTGGACAGGGGAGGAACGAAAAACTGTTTTTT.

This clone was seen a single time. This sequence joins TRBV4-3 and TRBJ2-1, with TRBD2 identical over 13 bases. Looked up from germline, CDR1 is LGHNA and CDR2 is YSLEER. The CDR3 is 14 residues long. J gave up 9 bases and V 3 bases, and 2 bases lay outside the gene matches. The DNA of the CDR3 is TGCGCCAGCAGCCAGGGACTAGCGGGAAGTGAGCAGTTCTTC. Its translation: CASSQGLAGSEQFF.

A few counts support this clone. The chain combines TRBV10-2 with TRBJ2-1; weak D call: TRBD1 (6 bases). The germline V and J ends were trimmed by 6 bases and 8 bases, with 11 bases remaining between them. Looked up from germline, CDR1 is WSHSY and CDR2 is SAAADI. The CDR3 extends over 12 amino acids. This chain's CDR3 is CASRIRGHEQFF. CDR3 DNA sequence: TGCGCCAGCAGGATCAGGGGTCATGAGCAGTTCTTC.

This clone occurred a few times. This chain links TRBV5-1 with TRBJ1-2, with D possibly TRBD1 on 6 matching bases. The germline CDR1 and CDR2 sequences are SGHRS and YFSETQ. V lost 0 bases, J lost 2 bases, and 8 bases lay in between. CDR3 length equals 14 residues. The CDR3 DNA is TGCGCCAGCAGCTTGGATACAGGGAACTATGGCTACACCTTC. Its protein product is CASSLDTGNYGYTF.

The V gene is TRBV10-3, the J gene TRBJ2-5; D possibly corresponds to TRBD2 (8 bases). CDR3 length: 13 amino acids. The germline V gene has CDR1 ENHRY and CDR2 SYGVKD. V was pared by 11 bases and J by 3 bases, with 16 bases between. CDR3: CASGGTAEETQYF. The CDR3 nucleotides are TGTGCCTCGGGGGGGACAGCCGAAGAGACCCAGTACTTC.

The chain combines TRBV21-1 with TRBJ1-5. TRBV21-1 represents a pseudogene. The CDR3 covers 14 residues. The CDR3 DNA is TGTGCCAGCAGCAAAGTAGTCCTCAATCAGCCCCAGCATTTT. This sequence encodes CASSKVVLNQPQHF.

The chain is built from TRBV2 and TRBJ2-4, with D possibly TRBD2 on 5 matching bases. The V and J ends lost 8 bases and 3 bases respectively, with 23 bases between them. There are 17 residues in the CDR3. Germline V CDR1 and CDR2: SNHLY, FYNNEI. The CDR3 here is CASRRGYGDPLKNIQYF. In DNA, the CDR3 is TGTGCCAGCCGGAGAGGGTACGGGGATCCTCTCAAAAACATTCAGTACTTC.